A selection of T cell receptor beta chains follows, all from one sample in a study of cytomegalovirus exposure and HLA in healthy donors. The assay was immunoSEQ multiplex PCR, and TCRdb's table has in-frame clones only and misses some. The table shows roughly 160,000 clones, with roughly 82% occurring only once. Sequencing used PBMCs. The receptors stem from a man aged 45-65 years in good health and CMV-seropositive. Both conserved end residues are part of each CDR3. The D gene is left open where the match is weak. Only part of the rows carry a size: once, few, many, or a class if the clone is expanded.

>TRBV5-4|TRBD2|TRBJ2-1|-
TGTGCCAGCAGCTTACGGACTAGCGGGGTTATGTTCTTC
CASSLRTSGVMFF
>TRBV14|TRBD1|TRBJ1-4|-
TGTGCCAGCAGCCCGGGGACAGATACAGAAAAACTGTTTTTT
CASSPGTDTEKLFF
>TRBV6-1|TRBD1|TRBJ1-2|-
TGTGCCAGCAGTCAGCCGGGACAGGGGCGTTATGGCTACACCTTC
CASSQPGQGRYGYTF
>TRBV7-9|TRBD2|TRBJ2-1|-
TGTGCCAGCAGCCATATACTAGCGGGCGAGAATGAGCAGTTCTTC
CASSHILAGENEQFF
>TRBV19|TRBD1|TRBJ1-5|-
TGTGCCAGTCGCGGGACAGGGGACAATCAGCCCCAGCATTTT
CASRGTGDNQPQHF
>TRBV9|-|TRBJ1-1|-
TGTGCCAGCAGCGTCCTGCAGGAGGCGAACACTGAAGCTTTCTTT
CASSVLQEANTEAFF
>TRBV5-1|-|TRBJ2-2|-
TGCGCCAGCAGCTTGAAGACTTCCACCGGGGAGCTGTTTTTT
CASSLKTSTGELFF
>TRBV5-1|-|TRBJ2-5|-
TGCGCCAGCAGTCTACGCGGCACGCCTCAAGAGACCCAGTACTTC
CASSLRGTPQETQYF
>TRBV29-1|-|TRBJ2-7|-
TGCAGCGTTGAAAGGAGGAACCGAGGGTATTACGAGCAGTACTTC
CSVERRNRGYYEQYF
>TRBV18|-|TRBJ1-5|-
TGTGCCAGCTCACCCTACAGGGACCAGCCCCAGCATTTT
CASSPYRDQPQHF
>TRBV4-3|-|TRBJ1-6|few
TGCGCCAGCAGCCAAGATGACAGCGATAATTCACCCCTCCACTTT
CASSQDDSDNSPLHF
>TRBV7-9|TRBD1|TRBJ1-2|-
TGTGCCAGCAGCTCTGAGACAGGGGGCACGGGTGGCTACACCTTC
CASSSETGGTGGYTF
>TRBV30|-|TRBJ1-3|-
TGTGCCTGGAGTCCCGGGACATCAGGAAACACCATATATTTT
CAWSPGTSGNTIYF
>TRBV7-9|TRBD2|TRBJ2-3|-
TGTGCCAGCAGCTTAGTGTTAGCGGGGGGTATAGATACGCAGTATTTT
CASSLVLAGGIDTQYF
>TRBV7-3|-|TRBJ2-1|-
TGTGCCAGCAGCTTCGGTGGCTCCTACAATGAGCAGTTCTTC
CASSFGGSYNEQFF
>TRBV4-1|-|TRBJ1-1|-
TGCGCCAGCACCCCCGGCGGGAGCACTGAAGCTTTCTTT
CASTPGGSTEAFF
>TRBV15|-|TRBJ2-1|-
TGTGCCACCAGCGGGAGACTGTTCAATGAGCAGTTCTTC
CATSGRLFNEQFF
>TRBV30|TRBD1|TRBJ1-2|-
TGTGCCTCCACGAGACAGGGCTTCTATGGCTACACCTTC
CASTRQGFYGYTF
>TRBV18|-|TRBJ1-2|-
TGTGCCAGCTCACCACCGGGACTAGGAAGCGGTGGCTACACCTTC
CASSPPGLGSGGYTF
>TRBV6-1|-|TRBJ2-1|-
TGTGCCAGCGCTTTGGGCGGAGGCTCCTACAATGAGCAGTTCTTC
CASALGGGSYNEQFF
>TRBV6-1|TRBD1|TRBJ2-7|-
TGTGCCAGCAGTGAAGGGACAGGGGTAACCTACGAGCAGTACTTC
CASSEGTGVTYEQYF
>TRBV9|TRBD1|TRBJ1-3|-
TGTGCCAGCAGCTTCCGTGGCAGGGGGCTAGGAAACACCATATATTTT
CASSFRGRGLGNTIYF
>TRBV5-1|-|TRBJ2-2|-
TGCGCCAGCAGCCAGGACAGAAACACCGGGGAGCTGTTTTTT
CASSQDRNTGELFF
>TRBV29-1|TRBD1|TRBJ2-2|-
TGCAGCGTTGAAGCCTCCGGACAGGGACAAACCGGGGAGCTGTTTTTT
CSVEASGQGQTGELFF
>TRBV27|-|TRBJ2-7|-
TGTGCCAGCAGTGACTGGGGCCTAACCTACGAGCAGTACTTC
CASSDWGLTYEQYF
>TRBV5-4|TRBD2|TRBJ2-7|-
TGTGCCAGCAGCCCTACTAGCGGGAGGCCCTACGAGCAGTACTTC
CASSPTSGRPYEQYF
>TRBV30|TRBD2|TRBJ2-5|-
TGTGCCAGCTCGAACGGGAGGGGAGAGACCCAGTACTTC
CASSNGRGETQYF
>TRBV7-9|-|TRBJ2-7|-
TGTGCCAGCAGCTCGGCAGGTGAAGGCTACGAGCAGTACTTC
CASSSAGEGYEQYF
>TRBV11-2|-|TRBJ1-1|few
TGTGCCAGCAGCTTAGCGGTTCCAGGGCGGGCTTTCTTT
CASSLAVPGRAFF
>TRBV5-1|-|TRBJ1-1|-
TGCGCCAGCAGCTCTATGAGTGAAGCTTTCTTT
CASSSMSEAFF
>TRBV7-3|TRBD1|TRBJ2-5|-
TGTGCCAGCAGCCCAGGGATGACAGGGCGGGAGACCCAGTACTTC
CASSPGMTGRETQYF
>TRBV6-4|TRBD1|TRBJ1-2|-
TGTGCCAGCAGGGACAGGGGCGGCTATGGCTACACCTTC
CASRDRGGYGYTF
>TRBV2|-|TRBJ1-1|-
TGTGCCAGCAGCTGGGGGGGAATTGACACTGAAGCTTTCTTT
CASSWGGIDTEAFF
>TRBV7-6|TRBD1|TRBJ1-1|-
TGTGCCAGCAGCTTCGGACAGGGAAAAACTGAAGCTTTCTTT
CASSFGQGKTEAFF
>TRBV6-1|TRBD1|TRBJ2-7|-
TGTGCCAGCAGTGATCAATATGGCGCTACTCCGGGACAGGGGGGCTACGAGCAGTACTTC
CASSDQYGATPGQGGYEQYF
>TRBV7-2|-|TRBJ2-7|-
TGTGCCAGCAGCCACGACAGTTACGAGCAGTACTTC
CASSHDSYEQYF
>TRBV27|-|TRBJ2-6|once
TGTGCCAGCAGCCTCAGGGGAACCGGGGCCAACGTCCTGACTTTC
CASSLRGTGANVLTF
>TRBV19|TRBD1|TRBJ1-5|-
TGTGCCAGTAGTGATACAGGGGGCCGGAGGTCCCAGCATTTT
CASSDTGGRRSQHF
>TRBV28|TRBD2|TRBJ2-1|-
TGTGCCAGCAGCCCGATAACTAGCGGGGGGGCGAATGAGCAGTTCTTC
CASSPITSGGANEQFF
>TRBV7-9|-|TRBJ2-7|-
TGTTCCAGCAGCTCCCAAGGGGGAAGCTCCTACGAGCAGTACTTC
CSSSSQGGSSYEQYF
>TRBV6-5|-|TRBJ2-3|once
TGTGCCAGCAGCCCTGGGAGGCCCGGTTCGGATACGCAGTATTTT
CASSPGRPGSDTQYF
>TRBV7-8|-|TRBJ1-5|-
TGTGCCAGCAGCCTCCTGACCCGGGGGGAGCAGCCCCAGCATTTT
CASSLLTRGEQPQHF
>TRBV10-3|-|TRBJ2-6|-
TGTGCCATCAGTGAGTCGACTCGGATTGGGGCCAACGTCCTGACTTTC
CAISESTRIGANVLTF
>TRBV5-1|-|TRBJ2-1|-
TGCGCCAGCAGCTTTAGGGGCAATGAGCAGTTCTTC
CASSFRGNEQFF
>TRBV11-2|TRBD2|TRBJ2-2|-
TGTGCAGACCTGGGACTAGCGGGAGAGGCGGTGAACACCGGGGAGCTGTTTTTT
CADLGLAGEAVNTGELFF
>TRBV19|-|TRBJ2-5|-
TGTGCCAGTAGTATAGCGACTGCCGCGGCCCAGTACTTC
CASSIATAAAQYF
>TRBV4-3|-|TRBJ1-1|-
TGCGCCAGCAGCCTCCGGACCGGGAGAGAAGCTTTCTTT
CASSLRTGREAFF
>TRBV6-5|TRBD1|TRBJ2-7|-
TGTGCCAGCAGACAGGGGGGATCCTACGAGCAGTACTTC
CASRQGGSYEQYF
>TRBV28|TRBD2|TRBJ2-7|once
TGTGCCAGCAGTTCCCGACTAGCGGCGAGCTCCTACGAGCAGTACTTC
CASSSRLAASSYEQYF
>TRBV5-4|-|TRBJ2-5|-
TGTGCCAGCAGATCGGGACATGCCAAGACTGTTAAGGAGACCCAGTACTTC
CASRSGHAKTVKETQYF
>TRBV29-1|-|TRBJ2-7|-
TGCAGCGTTGCGGGGTACGAATACGAGCAGTACTTC
CSVAGYEYEQYF
>TRBV19|TRBD1|TRBJ2-7|-
TGTGCCAGTAGCACTCTGGGACAGGGGAAATACGAGCAGTACTTC
CASSTLGQGKYEQYF
>TRBV27|TRBD1|TRBJ2-1|-
TGTGCCAGCCGGGACAGATTATCCGATGAGCAGTTCTTC
CASRDRLSDEQFF
>TRBV7-3|-|TRBJ2-7|-
TGTGCCAGCAGCTTAACAGTGGCAGGGGCAGGCGAGCAGTACTTC
CASSLTVAGAGEQYF
>TRBV27|-|TRBJ2-4|-
TGTGCCAGCAGTTTTCTTGAGTCGGACATTCAGTACTTC
CASSFLESDIQYF
>TRBV19|-|TRBJ2-3|-
TGTGCCAGTAGTATAAGGGGGGGAAGCACAGATACGCAGTATTTT
CASSIRGGSTDTQYF
>TRBV6-1|TRBD2|TRBJ2-1|-
TGTGCCAGCAGTGGACCTAGCGGGGGACTCCAGGATGAGCAGTTCTTC
CASSGPSGGLQDEQFF
>TRBV9|-|TRBJ1-1|-
TGTGCCAGCAGCCCTTCTACAAGGAGGGACACTGAAGCTTTCTTT
CASSPSTRRDTEAFF
>TRBV9|-|TRBJ2-7|-
TGTGCCAGCAGCCGGGACACATACGAGCAGTACTTC
CASSRDTYEQYF